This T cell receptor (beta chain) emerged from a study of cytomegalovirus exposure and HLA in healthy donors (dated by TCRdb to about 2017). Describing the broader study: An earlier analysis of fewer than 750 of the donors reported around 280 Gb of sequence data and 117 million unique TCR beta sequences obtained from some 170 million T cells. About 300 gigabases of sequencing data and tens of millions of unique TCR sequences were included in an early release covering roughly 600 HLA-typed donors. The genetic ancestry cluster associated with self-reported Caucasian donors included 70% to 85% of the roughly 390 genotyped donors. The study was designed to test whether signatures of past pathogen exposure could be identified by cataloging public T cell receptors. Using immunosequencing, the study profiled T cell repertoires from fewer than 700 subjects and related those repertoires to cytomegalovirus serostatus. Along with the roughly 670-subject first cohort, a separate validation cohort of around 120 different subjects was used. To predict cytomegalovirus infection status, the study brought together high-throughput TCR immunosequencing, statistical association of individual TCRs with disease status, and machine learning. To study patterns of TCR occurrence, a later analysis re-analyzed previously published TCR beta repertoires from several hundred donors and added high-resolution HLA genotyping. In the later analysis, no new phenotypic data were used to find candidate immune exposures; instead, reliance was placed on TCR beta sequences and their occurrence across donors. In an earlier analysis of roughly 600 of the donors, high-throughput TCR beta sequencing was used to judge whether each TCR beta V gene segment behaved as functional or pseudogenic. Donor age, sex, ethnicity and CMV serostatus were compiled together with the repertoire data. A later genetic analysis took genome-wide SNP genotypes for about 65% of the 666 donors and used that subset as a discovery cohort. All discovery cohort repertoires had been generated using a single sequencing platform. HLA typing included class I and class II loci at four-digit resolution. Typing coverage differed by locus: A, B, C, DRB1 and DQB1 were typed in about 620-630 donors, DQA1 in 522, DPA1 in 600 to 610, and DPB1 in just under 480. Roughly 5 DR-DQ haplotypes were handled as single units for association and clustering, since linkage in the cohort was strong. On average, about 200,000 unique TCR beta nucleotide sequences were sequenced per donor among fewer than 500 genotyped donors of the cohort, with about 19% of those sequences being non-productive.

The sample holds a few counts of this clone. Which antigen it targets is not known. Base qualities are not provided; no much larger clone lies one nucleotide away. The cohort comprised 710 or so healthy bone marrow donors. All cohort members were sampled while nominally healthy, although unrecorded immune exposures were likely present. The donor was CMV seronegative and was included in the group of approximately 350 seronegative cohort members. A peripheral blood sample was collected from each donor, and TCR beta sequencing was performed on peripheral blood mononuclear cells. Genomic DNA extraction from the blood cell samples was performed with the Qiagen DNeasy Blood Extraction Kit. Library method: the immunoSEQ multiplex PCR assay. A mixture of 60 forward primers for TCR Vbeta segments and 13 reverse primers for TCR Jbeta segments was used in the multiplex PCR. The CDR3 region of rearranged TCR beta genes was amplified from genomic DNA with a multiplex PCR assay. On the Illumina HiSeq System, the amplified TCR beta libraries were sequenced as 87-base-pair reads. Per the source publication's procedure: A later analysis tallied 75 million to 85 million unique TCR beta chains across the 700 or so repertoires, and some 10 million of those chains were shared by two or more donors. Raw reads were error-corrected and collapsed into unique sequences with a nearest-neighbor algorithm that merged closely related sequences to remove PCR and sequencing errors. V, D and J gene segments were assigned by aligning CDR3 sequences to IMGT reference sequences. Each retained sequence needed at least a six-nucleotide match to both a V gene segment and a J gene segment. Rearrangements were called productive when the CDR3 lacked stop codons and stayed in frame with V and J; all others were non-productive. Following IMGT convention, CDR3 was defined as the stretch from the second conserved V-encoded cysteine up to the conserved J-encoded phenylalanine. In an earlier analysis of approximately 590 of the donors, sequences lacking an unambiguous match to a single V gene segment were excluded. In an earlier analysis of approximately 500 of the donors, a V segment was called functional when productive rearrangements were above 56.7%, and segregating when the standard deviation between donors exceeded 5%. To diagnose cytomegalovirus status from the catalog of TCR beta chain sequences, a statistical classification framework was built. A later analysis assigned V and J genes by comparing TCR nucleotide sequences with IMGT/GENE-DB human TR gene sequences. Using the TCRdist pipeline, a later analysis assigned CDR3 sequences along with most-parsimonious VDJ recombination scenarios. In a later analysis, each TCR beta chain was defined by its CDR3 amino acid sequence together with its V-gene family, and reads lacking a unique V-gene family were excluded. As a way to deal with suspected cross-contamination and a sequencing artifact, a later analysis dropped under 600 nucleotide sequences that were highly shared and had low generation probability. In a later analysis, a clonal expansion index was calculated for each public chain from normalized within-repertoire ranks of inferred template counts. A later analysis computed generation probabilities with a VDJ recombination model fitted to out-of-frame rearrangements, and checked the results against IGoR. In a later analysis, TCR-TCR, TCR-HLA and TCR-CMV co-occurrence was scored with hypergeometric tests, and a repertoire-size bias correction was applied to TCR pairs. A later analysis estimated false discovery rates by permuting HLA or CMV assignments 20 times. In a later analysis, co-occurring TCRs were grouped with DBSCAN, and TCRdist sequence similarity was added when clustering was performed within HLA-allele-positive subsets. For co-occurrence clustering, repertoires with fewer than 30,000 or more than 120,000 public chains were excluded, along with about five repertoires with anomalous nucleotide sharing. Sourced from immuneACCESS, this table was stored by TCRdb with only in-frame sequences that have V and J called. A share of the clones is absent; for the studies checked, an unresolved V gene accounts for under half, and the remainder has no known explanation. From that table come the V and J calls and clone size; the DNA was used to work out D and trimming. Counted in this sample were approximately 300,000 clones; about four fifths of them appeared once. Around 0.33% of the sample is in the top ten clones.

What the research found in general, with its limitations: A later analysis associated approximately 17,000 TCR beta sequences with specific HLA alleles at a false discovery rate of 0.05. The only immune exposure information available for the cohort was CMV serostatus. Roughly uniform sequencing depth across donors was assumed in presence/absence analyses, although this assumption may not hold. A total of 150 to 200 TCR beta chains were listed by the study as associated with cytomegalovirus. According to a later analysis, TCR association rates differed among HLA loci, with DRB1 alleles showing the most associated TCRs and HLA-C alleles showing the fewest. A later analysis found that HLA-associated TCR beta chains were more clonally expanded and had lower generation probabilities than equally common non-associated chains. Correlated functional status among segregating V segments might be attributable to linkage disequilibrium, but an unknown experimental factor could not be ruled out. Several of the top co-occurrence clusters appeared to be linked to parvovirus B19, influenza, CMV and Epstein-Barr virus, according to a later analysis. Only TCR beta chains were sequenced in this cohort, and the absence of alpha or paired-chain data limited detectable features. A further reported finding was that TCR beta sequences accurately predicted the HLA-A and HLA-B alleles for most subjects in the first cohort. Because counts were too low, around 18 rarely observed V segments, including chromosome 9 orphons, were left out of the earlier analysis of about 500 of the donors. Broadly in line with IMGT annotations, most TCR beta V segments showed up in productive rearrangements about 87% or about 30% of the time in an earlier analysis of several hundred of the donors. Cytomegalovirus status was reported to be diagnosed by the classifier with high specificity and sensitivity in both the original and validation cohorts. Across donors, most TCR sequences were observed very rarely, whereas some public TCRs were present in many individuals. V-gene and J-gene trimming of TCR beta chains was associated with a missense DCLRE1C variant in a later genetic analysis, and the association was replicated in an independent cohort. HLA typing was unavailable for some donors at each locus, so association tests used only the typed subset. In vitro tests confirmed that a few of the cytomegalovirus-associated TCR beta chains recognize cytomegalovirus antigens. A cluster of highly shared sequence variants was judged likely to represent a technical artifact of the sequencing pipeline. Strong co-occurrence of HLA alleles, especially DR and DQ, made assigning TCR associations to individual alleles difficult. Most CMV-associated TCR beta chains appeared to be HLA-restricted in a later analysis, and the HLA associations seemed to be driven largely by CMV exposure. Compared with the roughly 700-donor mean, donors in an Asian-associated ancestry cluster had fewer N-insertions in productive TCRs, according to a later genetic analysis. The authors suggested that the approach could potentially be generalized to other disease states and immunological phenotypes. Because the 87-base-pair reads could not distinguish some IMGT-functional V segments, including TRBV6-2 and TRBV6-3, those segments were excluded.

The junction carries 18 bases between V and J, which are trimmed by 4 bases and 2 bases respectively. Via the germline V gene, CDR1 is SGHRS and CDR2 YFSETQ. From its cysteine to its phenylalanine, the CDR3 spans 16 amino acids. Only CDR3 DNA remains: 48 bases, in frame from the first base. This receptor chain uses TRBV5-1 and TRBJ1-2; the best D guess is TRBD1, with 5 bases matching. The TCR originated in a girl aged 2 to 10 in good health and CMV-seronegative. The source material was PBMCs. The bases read TGCGCCAGCAGCACCGGTTGGGACGGGGGGAACTATGGCTACACCTTC. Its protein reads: CASSTGWDGGNYGYTF.